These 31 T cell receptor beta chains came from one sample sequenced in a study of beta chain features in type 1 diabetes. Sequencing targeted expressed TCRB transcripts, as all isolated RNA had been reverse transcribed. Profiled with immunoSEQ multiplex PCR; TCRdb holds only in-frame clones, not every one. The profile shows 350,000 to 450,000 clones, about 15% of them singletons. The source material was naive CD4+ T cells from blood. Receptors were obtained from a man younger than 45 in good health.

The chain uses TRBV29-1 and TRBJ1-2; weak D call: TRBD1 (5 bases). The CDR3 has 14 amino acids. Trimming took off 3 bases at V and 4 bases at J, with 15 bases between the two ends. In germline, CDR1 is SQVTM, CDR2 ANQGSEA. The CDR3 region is CSVEVERRAYGYTF. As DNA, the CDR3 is TGCAGCGTTGAGGTGGAACGCAGGGCCTATGGCTACACCTTC.

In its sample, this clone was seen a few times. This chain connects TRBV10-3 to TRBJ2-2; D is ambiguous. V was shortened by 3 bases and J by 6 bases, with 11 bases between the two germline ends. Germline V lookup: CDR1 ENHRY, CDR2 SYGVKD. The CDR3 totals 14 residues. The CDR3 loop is CAISDPEDAGELFF. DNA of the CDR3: TGTGCCATCAGTGATCCGGAAGACGCCGGGGAGCTGTTTTTT.

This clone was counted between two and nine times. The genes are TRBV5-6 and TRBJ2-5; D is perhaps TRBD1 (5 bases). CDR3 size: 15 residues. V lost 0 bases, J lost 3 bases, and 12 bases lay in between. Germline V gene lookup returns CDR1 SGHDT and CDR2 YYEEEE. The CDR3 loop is CASSLAATAKETQYF. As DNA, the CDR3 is TGTGCCAGCAGCTTGGCAGCGACAGCAAAAGAGACCCAGTACTTC.

CDR3 in DNA: TGTGCCAGCAGCCTCACAGGGAATTCGGGTGGCTACACCTTC. Translated: CASSLTGNSGGYTF. The chain couples TRBV7-9 to TRBJ1-2; a weak D match, TRBD1 (6 bases). V was trimmed by 5 bases and J by 7 bases, leaving 17 bases between them. The CDR3 length is 14 residues. Germline V gives CDR1 SEHNR, CDR2 FQNEAQ (reference sequence).

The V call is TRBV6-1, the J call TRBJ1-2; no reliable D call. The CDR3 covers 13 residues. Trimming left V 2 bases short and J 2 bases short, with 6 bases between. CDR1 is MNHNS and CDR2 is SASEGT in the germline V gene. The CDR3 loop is CASSEQLNYGYTF. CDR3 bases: TGTGCCAGCAGTGAACAGCTAAACTATGGCTACACCTTC.

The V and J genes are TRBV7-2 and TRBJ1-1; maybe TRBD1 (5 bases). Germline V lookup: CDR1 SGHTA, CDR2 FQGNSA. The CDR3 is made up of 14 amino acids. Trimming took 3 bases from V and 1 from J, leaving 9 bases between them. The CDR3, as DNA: TGTGCCAGCAGCTTGATGGGACCGAACACTGAAGCTTTCTTT. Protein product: CASSLMGPNTEAFF.

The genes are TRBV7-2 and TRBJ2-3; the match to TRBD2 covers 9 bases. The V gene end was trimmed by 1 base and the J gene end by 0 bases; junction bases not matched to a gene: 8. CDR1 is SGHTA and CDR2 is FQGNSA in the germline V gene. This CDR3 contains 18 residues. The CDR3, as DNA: TGTGCCAGCAGCTTAGACCGACTAGCGGCCCCTAGCACAGATACGCAGTATTTT. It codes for CASSLDRLAAPSTDTQYF.

The DNA of the CDR3 is TGTGCCAGCAGCCCGGAGGCTCTAAATGGGAACACCGGGGAGCTGTTTTTT. Encoded protein: CASSPEALNGNTGELFF. V and J are TRBV7-9 and TRBJ2-2, with a weak D call TRBD2 (5 bases). The germline V gene encodes CDR1 SEHNR and CDR2 FQNEAQ (reference sequence). The CDR3 totals 17 residues. The ends were cut back, 5 bases at V and 1 base at J, with 17 bases in the middle.

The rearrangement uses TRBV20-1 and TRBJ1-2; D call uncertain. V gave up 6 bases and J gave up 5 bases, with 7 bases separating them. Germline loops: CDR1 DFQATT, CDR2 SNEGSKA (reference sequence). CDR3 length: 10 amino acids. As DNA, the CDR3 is TGCAGTGCCCCGAGTTATGGCTACACCTTC. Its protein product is CSAPSYGYTF.

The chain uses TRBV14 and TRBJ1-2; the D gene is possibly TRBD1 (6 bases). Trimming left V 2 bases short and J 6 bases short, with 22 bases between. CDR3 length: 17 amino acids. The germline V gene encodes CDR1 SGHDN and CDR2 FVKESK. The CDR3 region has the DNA TGTGCCAGCAGCCAACTAATTTTGGAGTCGGGGGGCAATGGCTACACCTTC. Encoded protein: CASSQLILESGGNGYTF.

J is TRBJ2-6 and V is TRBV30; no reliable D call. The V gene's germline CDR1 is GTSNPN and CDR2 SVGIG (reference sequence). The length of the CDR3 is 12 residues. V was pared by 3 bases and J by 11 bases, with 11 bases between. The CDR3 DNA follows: TGTGCCTGGAGCGCGCCCGTTGACGTCCTGACTTTC. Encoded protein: CAWSAPVDVLTF.

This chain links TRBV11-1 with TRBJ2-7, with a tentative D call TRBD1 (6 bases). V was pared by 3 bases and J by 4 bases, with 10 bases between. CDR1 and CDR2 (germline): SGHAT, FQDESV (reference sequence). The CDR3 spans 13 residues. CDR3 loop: CASSLMGAYEQYF. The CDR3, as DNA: TGTGCCAGCAGCTTGATGGGGGCTTACGAGCAGTACTTC.

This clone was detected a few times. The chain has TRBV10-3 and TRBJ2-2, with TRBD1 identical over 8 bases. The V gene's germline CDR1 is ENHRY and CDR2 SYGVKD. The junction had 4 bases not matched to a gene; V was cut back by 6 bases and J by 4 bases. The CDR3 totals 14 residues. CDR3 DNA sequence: TGTGCCATCAGCGACAGGGGTCGCACCGGGGAGCTGTTTTTT. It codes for CAISDRGRTGELFF.

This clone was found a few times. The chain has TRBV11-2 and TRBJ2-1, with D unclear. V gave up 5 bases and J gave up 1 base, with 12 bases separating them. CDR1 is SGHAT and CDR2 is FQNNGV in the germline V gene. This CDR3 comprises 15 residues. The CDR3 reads CASSRLTDSYNEQFF. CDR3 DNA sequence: TGTGCCAGCAGCCGCCTGACCGATTCCTACAATGAGCAGTTCTTC.

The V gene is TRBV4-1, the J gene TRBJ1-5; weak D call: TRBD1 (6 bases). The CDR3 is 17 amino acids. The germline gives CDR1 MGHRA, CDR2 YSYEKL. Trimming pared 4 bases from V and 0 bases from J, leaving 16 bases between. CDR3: CASSPRPPGDSNQPQHF. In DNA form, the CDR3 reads TGCGCCAGCAGCCCCCGACCCCCAGGGGATAGCAATCAGCCCCAGCATTTT.

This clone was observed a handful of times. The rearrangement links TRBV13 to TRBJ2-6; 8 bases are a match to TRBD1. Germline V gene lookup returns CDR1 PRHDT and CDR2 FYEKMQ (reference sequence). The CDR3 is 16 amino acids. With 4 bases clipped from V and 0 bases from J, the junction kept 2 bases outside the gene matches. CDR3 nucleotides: TGTGCCAGCAGCTGGGGACAGGTCTCTGGGGCCAACGTCCTGACTTTC. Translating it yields CASSWGQVSGANVLTF.

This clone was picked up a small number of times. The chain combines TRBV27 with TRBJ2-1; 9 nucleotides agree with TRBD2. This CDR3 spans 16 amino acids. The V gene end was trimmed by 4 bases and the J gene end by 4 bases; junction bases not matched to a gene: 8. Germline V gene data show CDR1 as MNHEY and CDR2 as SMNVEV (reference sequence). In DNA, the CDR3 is TGTGCCAGCAGTTCCGTAGCGGGGGTCCTTTACAATGAGCAGTTCTTC. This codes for CASSSVAGVLYNEQFF.

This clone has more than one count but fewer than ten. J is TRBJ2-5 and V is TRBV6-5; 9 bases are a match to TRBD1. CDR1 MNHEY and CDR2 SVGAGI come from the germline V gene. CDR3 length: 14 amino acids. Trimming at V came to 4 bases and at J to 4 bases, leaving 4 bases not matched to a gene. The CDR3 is CASSSQGAVETQYF. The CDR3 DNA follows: TGTGCCAGCAGTTCACAGGGGGCCGTAGAGACCCAGTACTTC.

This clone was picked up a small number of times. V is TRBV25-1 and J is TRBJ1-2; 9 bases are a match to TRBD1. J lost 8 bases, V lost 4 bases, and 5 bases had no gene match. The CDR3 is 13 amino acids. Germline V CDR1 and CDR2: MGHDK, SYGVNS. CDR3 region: CASSAGTGNGYTF. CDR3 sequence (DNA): TGTGCCAGCAGTGCAGGGACAGGGAACGGCTACACCTTC.

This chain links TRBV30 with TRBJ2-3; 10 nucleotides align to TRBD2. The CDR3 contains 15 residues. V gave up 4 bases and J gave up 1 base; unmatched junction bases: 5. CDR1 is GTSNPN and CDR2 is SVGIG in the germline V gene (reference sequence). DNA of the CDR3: TGTGCCTGGACTACAGGACTAGCGGGCACAGATACGCAGTATTTT. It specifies CAWTTGLAGTDTQYF.

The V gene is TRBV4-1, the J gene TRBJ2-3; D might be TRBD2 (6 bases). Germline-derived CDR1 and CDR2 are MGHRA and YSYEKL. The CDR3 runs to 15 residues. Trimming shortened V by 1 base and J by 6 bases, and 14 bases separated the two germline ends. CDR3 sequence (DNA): TGCGCCAGCAGCCAAGCTCTAGCGACGGTGGATACGCAGTATTTT. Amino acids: CASSQALATVDTQYF.

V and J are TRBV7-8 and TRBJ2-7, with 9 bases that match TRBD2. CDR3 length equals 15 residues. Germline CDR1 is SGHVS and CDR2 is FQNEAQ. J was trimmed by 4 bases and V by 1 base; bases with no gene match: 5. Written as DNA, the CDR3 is TGTGCCAGCAGCTTAGTATCGCTAGCGGGATACGAGCAGTACGTC. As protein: CASSLVSLAGYEQYV.

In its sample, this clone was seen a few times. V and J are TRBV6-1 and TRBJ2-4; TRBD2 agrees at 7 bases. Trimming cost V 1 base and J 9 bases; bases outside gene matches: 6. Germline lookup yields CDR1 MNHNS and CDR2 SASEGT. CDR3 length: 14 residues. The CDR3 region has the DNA TGTGCCAGCAGTGAAGGTCTAGGGAGGGCCATTCAGTACTTC. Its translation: CASSEGLGRAIQYF.

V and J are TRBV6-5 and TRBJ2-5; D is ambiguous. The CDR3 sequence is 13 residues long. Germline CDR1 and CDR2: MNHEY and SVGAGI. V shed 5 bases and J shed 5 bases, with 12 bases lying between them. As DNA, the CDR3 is TGTGCCAGCAGTCCCGCCAACGCTGAGACCCAGTACTTC. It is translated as CASSPANAETQYF.

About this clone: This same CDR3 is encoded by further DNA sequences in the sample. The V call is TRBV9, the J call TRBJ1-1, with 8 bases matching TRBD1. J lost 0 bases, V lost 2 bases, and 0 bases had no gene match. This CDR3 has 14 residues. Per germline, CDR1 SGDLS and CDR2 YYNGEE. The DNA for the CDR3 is TGTGCCAGCAGCGTGGGACAGGTGAACACTGAAGCTTTCTTT. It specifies CASSVGQVNTEAFF.

The CDR3 reads CAWSVLKGTSGSSYNEQFF. The CDR3 nucleotides read TGTGCCTGGAGTGTACTGAAAGGGACTAGCGGGAGCTCCTACAATGAGCAGTTCTTC. The chain is built from TRBV30 and TRBJ2-1; 14 nucleotides match TRBD2. Germline V CDR1 and CDR2: GTSNPN, SVGIG (reference sequence). CDR3 length equals 19 residues. With V trimmed by 0 bases and J by 0 bases, 7 bases remained unmatched.

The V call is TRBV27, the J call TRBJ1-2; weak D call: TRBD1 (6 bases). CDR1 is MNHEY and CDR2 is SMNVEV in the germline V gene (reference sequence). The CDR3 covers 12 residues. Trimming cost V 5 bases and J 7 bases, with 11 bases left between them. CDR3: CASSPQGTGYTF. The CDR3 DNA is TGTGCCAGCAGTCCCCAGGGGACTGGCTACACCTTC.

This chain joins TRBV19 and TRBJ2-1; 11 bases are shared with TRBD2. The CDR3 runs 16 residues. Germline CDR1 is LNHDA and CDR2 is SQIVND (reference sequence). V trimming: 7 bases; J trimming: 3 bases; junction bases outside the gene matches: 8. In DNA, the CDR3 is TGTGCCAGTACTCATGGGACTAGCGGAGGCTACAATGAGCAGTTCTTC. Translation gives CASTHGTSGGYNEQFF.

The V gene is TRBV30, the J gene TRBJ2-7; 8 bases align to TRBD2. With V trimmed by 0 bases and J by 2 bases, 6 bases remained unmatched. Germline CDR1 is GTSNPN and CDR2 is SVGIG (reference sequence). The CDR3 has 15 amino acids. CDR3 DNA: TGTGCCTGGAGTGTACGAGGTAGCGGGACCTACGAGCAGTACGTC. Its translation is CAWSVRGSGTYEQYV.

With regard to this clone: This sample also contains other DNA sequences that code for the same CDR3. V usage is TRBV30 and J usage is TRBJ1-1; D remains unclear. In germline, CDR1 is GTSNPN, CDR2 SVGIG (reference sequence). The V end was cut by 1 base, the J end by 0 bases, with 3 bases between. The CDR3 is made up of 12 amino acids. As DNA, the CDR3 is TGTGCCTGGAGTGGGTTGAACACTGAAGCTTTCTTT. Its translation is CAWSGLNTEAFF.

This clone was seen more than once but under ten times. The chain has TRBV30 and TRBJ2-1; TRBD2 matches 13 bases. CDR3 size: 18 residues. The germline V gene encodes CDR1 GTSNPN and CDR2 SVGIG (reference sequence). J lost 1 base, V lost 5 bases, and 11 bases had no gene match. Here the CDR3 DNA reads TGTGCCTGGGCTATCGGGACTAGCGGGACTATTTCCTACAATGAGCAGTTCTTC. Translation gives CAWAIGTSGTISYNEQFF.